This T cell receptor beta chain originates from a study of T cells in Graves' hyperthyroidism and ophthalmopathy. The CDR3 covers 15 residues. With 3 bases removed from V and 2 bases from J, the gap between germline ends came to 14 bases. Looked up from germline, CDR1 is LNHDA and CDR2 is SQIVND (reference sequence). The TCR beta CDR3 regions underwent amplification using RNA transcripts as the source. First-round RT-PCR targeting the TCR CDR3 was performed with the HTBI primer set. Via MiXCR, TCRdb re-called the multiplex PCR reads, giving one row per CDR3 protein. The sample has roughly 380,000 distinct CDR3 sequences; approximately 15% are singletons.

The V and J genes are TRBV19 and TRBJ2-7; a weak D match, TRBD2 (6 bases). The TCR sequence derives from a woman between 18 and 29 years old with Graves' hyperthyroidism. Material for sequencing was blood. CDR3 nucleotide sequence: TGTGCCAGTAGTATGTCTAGCGATTGGACCTACGAGCAGTACTTC. Its translation: CASSMSSDWTYEQYF. The full variable domain, completed using reference TRBV19 and TRBJ2-7, is DGGITQSPKYLFRKEGQNVTLSCEQNLNHDAMYWYRQDPGQGLRLIYYSQIVNDFQKGDIAEGYSVSREKKESFPLTVTSAQKNPTAFYLCASSMSSDWTYEQYFGPGTRLTVT.